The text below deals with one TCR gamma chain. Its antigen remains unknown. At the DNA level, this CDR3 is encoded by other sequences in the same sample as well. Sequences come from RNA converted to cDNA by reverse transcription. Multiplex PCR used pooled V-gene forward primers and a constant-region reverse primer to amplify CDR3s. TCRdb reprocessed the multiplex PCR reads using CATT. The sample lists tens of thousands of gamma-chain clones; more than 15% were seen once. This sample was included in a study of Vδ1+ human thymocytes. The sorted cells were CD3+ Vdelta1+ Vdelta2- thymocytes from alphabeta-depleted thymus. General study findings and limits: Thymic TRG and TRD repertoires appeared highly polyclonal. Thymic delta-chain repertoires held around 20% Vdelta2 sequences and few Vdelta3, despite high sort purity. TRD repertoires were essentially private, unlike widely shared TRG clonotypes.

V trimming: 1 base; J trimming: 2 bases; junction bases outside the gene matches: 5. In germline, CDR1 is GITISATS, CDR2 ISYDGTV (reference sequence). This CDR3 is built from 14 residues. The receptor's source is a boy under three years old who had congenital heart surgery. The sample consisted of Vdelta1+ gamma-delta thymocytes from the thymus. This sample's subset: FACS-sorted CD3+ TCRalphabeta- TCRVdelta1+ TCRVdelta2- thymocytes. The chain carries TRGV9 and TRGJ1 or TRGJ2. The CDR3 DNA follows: TGTGCCTTGTGGGAGGTCCCCTATTATTATAAGAAACTCTTT. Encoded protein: CALWEVPYYYKKLF.